This T cell receptor (beta chain) originates from a study of blood T cell repertoires in COVID-19. Study-level information: From T cells, B-cell-depleted T cells, or PBMCs came the material, which was cDNA or gDNA.

Authors' analysis steps: Amplified reference gene primers provided the basis for estimating nucleated cell counts. The method was immunoSEQ multiplex PCR; TCRdb's version includes in-frame clones alone and lacks a portion of them. V and J calls and clone size are given by that table; D and trimming were obtained from the DNA. The sample consists of about 290,000 clones, around 81% of them appearing once. The origin of this receptor is a woman aged 45 to 65 with active or convalescent COVID-19. The sample was peripheral blood.

CDR3 bases: TGCGCCAGCAGCCTACAGGGCGAGAAGAACACTGAAGCTTTCTTT. This encodes CASSLQGEKNTEAFF. This chain joins TRBV5-1 and TRBJ1-1; a weak D match, TRBD1 (6 bases). Germline V gives CDR1 SGHRS, CDR2 YFSETQ. V was cut by 4 bases and J by 1 base, with 14 bases left in between. The CDR3 extends over 15 amino acids.